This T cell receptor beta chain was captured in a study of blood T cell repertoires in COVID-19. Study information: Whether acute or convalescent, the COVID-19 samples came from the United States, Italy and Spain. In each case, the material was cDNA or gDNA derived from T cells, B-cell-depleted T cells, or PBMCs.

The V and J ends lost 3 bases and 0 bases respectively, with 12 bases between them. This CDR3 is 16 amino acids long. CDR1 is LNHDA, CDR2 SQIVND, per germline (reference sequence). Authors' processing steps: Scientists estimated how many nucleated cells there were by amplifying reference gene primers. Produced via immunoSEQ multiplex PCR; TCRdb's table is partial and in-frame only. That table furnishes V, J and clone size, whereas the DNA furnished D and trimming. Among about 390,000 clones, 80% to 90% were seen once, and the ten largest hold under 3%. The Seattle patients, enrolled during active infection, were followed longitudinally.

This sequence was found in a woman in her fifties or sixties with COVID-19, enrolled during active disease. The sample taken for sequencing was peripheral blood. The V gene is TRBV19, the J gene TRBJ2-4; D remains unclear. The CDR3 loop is CASSMFLTLAKNIQYF. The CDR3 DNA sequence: TGTGCCAGTAGTATGTTCCTGACTCTAGCCAAAAACATTCAGTACTTC.